This TCR beta chain was profiled in a study of tumor and adjacent non-tumor tissue in lung cancer (dated by TCRdb to between 2018 and 2020). With respect to the entire study: Patients with adenocarcinoma (around eleven), squamous cell carcinoma (2) and small cell lung cancer (1) were included in the cohort. For each patient, one tumor sample and one normal lung sample were taken, giving some 33 paired specimens that underwent TCRbeta CDR3 sequencing. Bulk TCRbeta repertoires were compared between lung tumor tissue and matched distant non-tumor lung tissue obtained from around 14 lung cancer patients. Among the 15 or so patients, ages ranged from about 31 to 85 years, about 10 were men and 5 were women, and disease was TNM stage I to III. Sequencing produced roughly 130 million productive TCRbeta reads in total, an average of about 4 million reads per sample. Here is what the overall study found, with its caveats: The cohort had only around 14 patients, and the authors noted that larger samples and more detailed clinical data are needed. Peripheral blood was not sequenced, so blood TCRbeta repertoires in these lung cancer patients were not examined. The top 100 clones made up a significantly larger cumulative share of the repertoire in normal lung than in tumor tissue. Significantly higher TCR diversity was found in younger patients, and higher tumor TCR diversity was associated with shorter overall and disease-free survival. Neither the sequencing platform nor unique molecular identifiers are mentioned in the methods. Significantly higher TCR diversity (inverse Simpson) was observed in tumor tissue than in normal lung tissue (approximately 430 vs 150, P = 0.0075, Mann-Whitney U test).

The CDR3 has 13 amino acids, counting both end residues. For CDR1 and CDR2, the germline V gene lists SQVTM and ANQGSEA. In the case of this clonotype: Its binding antigen is unknown. Since the CDR3 does not end with the conserved phenylalanine or tryptophan, this likely comes from a read error. It is unclear where the CDR3 begins or ends on the DNA, so no DNA is shown, and the CDR3 is as TCRdb lists it.

Bulk unsorted tissue served as the source for RNA extraction, and RNA quality was assessed using a NanoDrop ND-1000 and an Agilent 2100. For the normal lung samples, distant non-tumor tissue was collected more than 3 cm away from the tumor edge. The donors were newly diagnosed lung cancer patients admitted for thoracic surgery in China from August to November 2014 who had not received prior chemotherapy. Patients with previous radiotherapy or chemotherapy, or with another concurrent cancer, were excluded from the study. Pieces of surgical tissue measuring roughly 1-2.2 cm3 were kept in RNAlater solution and held at -80 degrees C until needed. The method was multiplex PCR. The listed sequencing device is Illumina HiSeq 2500. TCRbeta libraries were constructed through three rounds of nested PCR with primers (Table S4) according to protocols adapted from ARM-PCR. PCR products of 200-500 bp were gel-excised and purified with the QIAquick gel extraction kit before sequencing. The original methods were these. Reads were cleaned with Trimmomatic, merged with FLASH into complete CDR3 sequences, and assigned to V(D)J germline segments with MiTCR. Clonal diversity was calculated as the inverse Simpson's index using VDJtools. In-frame sequences without a premature stop codon were defined as productive reads. Starting from the raw public reads, TCRdb applied fastp trimming at Q25, assembled clones with MiXCR and retained in-frame beta chains. Rows are combined by CDR3 protein, so each entry shows the most common genes and DNA. The V and J calls were not made by the authors but by TCRdb's processing. This sample holds 100,000 or so distinct CDR3 sequences; about 62% were observed only once. Approximately 18% of the sample belongs to the ten largest clones.

The receptor's source is a man younger than 45 with non-small cell lung cancer. This sequence uses TRBV29-1 and TRBJ1-2; the table names TRBD1, a call not compared with the DNA. The sample was distant non-tumor lung tissue. The CDR3 region has the sequence CSTSDSRVYSYIL.